A selection of T cell receptor beta chains follows, all from one sample in a study of long-term antiretroviral therapy in people with HIV. The method was immunoSEQ multiplex PCR; TCRdb's version includes in-frame clones alone and lacks a portion of them. The table has about 16,000 clones, approximately 79% seen once. Sequenced here: unsorted PBMCs, sampled 0.1 years after starting antiretroviral therapy. The receptors come from a man in his late teens or twenties with HIV. Both conserved end residues are part of each CDR3. A D gene is named only where the DNA matches it firmly. The size field is filled for only some rows; it gives once, few, many or a size class.

TRBJ2-1,TRBV10-1,.,.,CVSGPSNEQFF,TGCGTCTCGGGGCCAAGCAATGAGCAGTTCTTC
TRBJ2-1,TRBV7-9,once,.,CASSLPSTNEQFF,TGTGCCAGCAGCTTACCGTCGACCAATGAGCAGTTCTTC
TRBJ1-2,TRBV9,few,TRBD1,CASSAPPQGGGYTF,TGTGCCAGCAGCGCGCCTCCACAGGGGGGCGGCTACACCTTC
TRBJ1-1,TRBV19,.,.,CASSPIGTRNTEAFF,TGTGCCAGTAGCCCCATAGGGACCCGGAACACTGAAGCTTTCTTT
TRBJ2-3,TRBV27,.,.,CASRASLAGGDTQYF,TGTGCCAGCAGGGCCTCTCTAGCTGGAGGCGATACGCAGTATTTT
TRBJ1-2,TRBV29-1,.,.,CSAPDSSNYGYTF,TGCAGCGCCCCGGACAGTTCTAACTATGGCTACACCTTC
TRBJ1-3,TRBV6-1,.,.,CASLRDLGNTIYF,TGTGCCAGCCTAAGGGATTTGGGAAACACCATATATTTT
TRBJ2-7,TRBV7-6,.,.,CASSLVAGSYEQYF,TGTGCCAGCAGCTTAGTTGCAGGGTCCTACGAGCAGTACTTC
TRBJ2-3,TRBV15,once,.,CATSKGLFTDTQYF,TGTGCCACCAGCAAGGGACTTTTCACAGATACGCAGTATTTT
TRBJ2-7,TRBV5-5,.,.,CASSFRLQPGEQYF,TGTGCCAGCAGCTTTAGACTTCAACCGGGCGAGCAGTACTTC
TRBJ1-2,TRBV10-3,.,.,CATEGQLGNGGYTF,TGTGCCACGGAGGGACAACTTGGTAATGGTGGCTACACCTTC
TRBJ2-7,TRBV5-6,.,.,CASSPGSVWGKQYF,TGTGCCAGTAGCCCCGGGTCCGTCTGGGGGAAGCAGTACTTC
TRBJ2-3,TRBV7-9,.,TRBD2,CASRSAISSGLTDTQYF,TGTGCCAGCAGATCCGCTATCTCTAGCGGGCTCACAGATACGCAGTATTTT
TRBJ2-7,TRBV11-2,.,.,CASSYSVDLLYEQYF,TGTGCCAGCAGCTACAGCGTTGACCTTCTCTACGAGCAGTACTTC
TRBJ1-6,TRBV25-1,.,TRBD1,CASSEDRASPLHF,TGTGCCAGCAGTGAAGACAGGGCTTCACCCCTCCACTTT
TRBJ2-1,TRBV19,.,TRBD2,CASSQAGGRGEQFF,TGTGCCAGTTCGCAAGCGGGAGGTAGGGGTGAGCAGTTCTTC
TRBJ1-2,TRBV30,.,.,CAWSDNSPNYGYTF,TGTGCCTGGAGTGACAACAGTCCTAACTATGGCTACACCTTC
TRBJ2-7,TRBV21-1,.,.,CASSKEGPGCEQYF,TGTGCCAGCAGCAAAGAAGGTCCGGGGTGCGAGCAGTACTTC
TRBJ2-5,TRBV4-3,.,.,CASSQDPGQPQETQYF,TGCGCCAGCAGCCAAGATCCCGGACAACCTCAAGAGACCCAGTACTTC
TRBJ2-1,TRBV5-6,.,.,CASSLMVGGLPRFF,TGTGCCAGCAGCTTGATGGTCGGAGGCCTACCCCGGTTCTTC
TRBJ1-1,TRBV4-2,few,.,CASNPSVRNTEAFF,TGTGCCAGCAACCCCTCGGTTAGGAACACTGAAGCTTTCTTT
TRBJ2-1,TRBV28,.,.,CASSTPGTSYNEQFF,TGTGCCAGCAGTACTCCCGGGACTTCCTACAATGAGCAGTTCTTC
TRBJ2-5,TRBV28,.,TRBD1,CASSSGQDQGTQYF,TGTGCCAGCAGTTCTGGACAGGACCAGGGGACCCAGTACTTC
TRBJ2-7,TRBV4-1,.,.,CASSPVRGNYEQYF,TGCGCCAGCAGCCCCGTACGGGGGAACTACGAGCAGTACTTC
TRBJ2-7,TRBV5-4,few,.,CASSLGVYEQYF,TGTGCCAGCAGCTTGGGAGTCTACGAGCAGTACTTC
TRBJ2-1,TRBV25-1,few,TRBD1,CASSGQGYYNEQFF,TGTGCCAGCAGTGGACAGGGGTACTACAATGAGCAGTTCTTC
TRBJ1-4,TRBV12-5,.,TRBD1,CASGGVTGTYEKLFF,TGTGCTAGTGGGGGAGTGACAGGGACTTATGAAAAACTGTTTTTT
TRBJ2-1,TRBV2,.,TRBD2,CASRAPGGIEQFF,TGTGCCAGCAGAGCCCCGGGGGGGATAGAGCAGTTCTTC
TRBJ2-3,TRBV6-5,.,.,CASSYVGADTQYF,TGTGCCAGCAGTTATGTTGGCGCAGATACGCAGTATTTT
TRBJ2-7,TRBV7-9,.,TRBD1,CASSLRGDRDSYEQYF,TGTGCCAGCAGCTTAAGAGGGGACAGGGACTCCTACGAGCAGTACTTC
TRBJ1-2,TRBV2,.,.,CASSQERGGYTF,TGTGCCAGCAGCCAGGAAAGGGGTGGCTACACCTTC
TRBJ2-7,TRBV10-3,.,TRBD1,CAISVVRGLGEQYF,TGTGCCATCAGTGTAGTCAGGGGGCTCGGAGAGCAGTACTTC
TRBJ1-2,TRBV7-9,few,.,CASSLGGGTGNYGYTF,TGTGCCAGCAGCTTAGGCGGAGGTACAGGCAACTATGGCTACACCTTC
TRBJ1-3,TRBV29-1,.,.,CSLPNRGLAGNTIYF,TGCAGCCTACCTAATAGGGGTTTAGCCGGAAACACCATATATTTT
TRBJ2-3,TRBV28,.,TRBD2,CASSFALAEATDTQYF,TGTGCCAGCAGTTTCGCGCTAGCGGAGGCCACAGATACGCAGTATTTT
TRBJ2-3,TRBV6-1,.,TRBD2,CASATSGVTDTQYF,TGTGCCAGCGCGACTAGCGGGGTAACAGATACGCAGTATTTT
TRBJ2-7,TRBV16,.,TRBD1,CASSRGTGESYEQYF,TGTGCCAGCAGCCGCGGGACAGGAGAATCCTACGAGCAGTACTTC
TRBJ2-7,TRBV7-9,.,TRBD2,CASSLAHGGGAEYEQYF,TGTGCCAGCAGCTTAGCGCACGGCGGGGGGGCGGAGTACGAGCAGTACTTC
TRBJ2-7,TRBV6-5,.,.,CASSYGAEEQYF,TGTGCCAGCAGTTACGGAGCGGAAGAGCAGTACTTC
TRBJ1-3,TRBV5-4,once,.,CASSLDTGGDTIYF,TGTGCCAGCAGCCTGGACACAGGCGGGGACACCATATATTTT
TRBJ1-1,TRBV7-9,.,TRBD1,CATTGQGNTEAFF,TGTGCCACTACGGGACAGGGTAACACTGAAGCTTTCTTT
TRBJ2-1,TRBV2,.,.,CASSMQYNEQFF,TGTGCCAGCAGCATGCAGTACAATGAGCAGTTCTTC
TRBJ2-7,TRBV2,.,TRBD1,CARRDSSYEQYF,TGTGCCAGAAGGGACAGCTCCTACGAGCAGTACTTC
TRBJ2-2,TRBV6-5,.,.,CASSYVDSATGELFF,TGTGCCAGCAGTTACGTCGACTCAGCCACCGGGGAGCTGTTTTTT
TRBJ2-3,TRBV29-1,.,TRBD2,CSVDEREWKDTQYF,TGCAGCGTTGATGAGCGGGAGTGGAAAGATACGCAGTATTTT
TRBJ1-4,TRBV27,once,TRBD1,CASSPGGLEKLFF,TGTGCCAGCAGTCCAGGGGGTCTTGAAAAACTGTTTTTT
TRBJ2-5,TRBV6-6,.,TRBD2,CASSPSSGQETQYF,TGTGCCAGCAGTCCCTCTAGCGGACAAGAGACCCAGTACTTC
TRBJ2-1,TRBV6-6,.,TRBD2,CASSFYSGLPYNEQFF,TGTGCCAGCAGTTTTTATTCGGGACTACCCTACAATGAGCAGTTCTTC
TRBJ1-1,TRBV7-2,.,.,CASSLRPQEGTEAFF,TGTGCCAGCAGCTTGCGGCCCCAAGAGGGCACTGAAGCTTTCTTT